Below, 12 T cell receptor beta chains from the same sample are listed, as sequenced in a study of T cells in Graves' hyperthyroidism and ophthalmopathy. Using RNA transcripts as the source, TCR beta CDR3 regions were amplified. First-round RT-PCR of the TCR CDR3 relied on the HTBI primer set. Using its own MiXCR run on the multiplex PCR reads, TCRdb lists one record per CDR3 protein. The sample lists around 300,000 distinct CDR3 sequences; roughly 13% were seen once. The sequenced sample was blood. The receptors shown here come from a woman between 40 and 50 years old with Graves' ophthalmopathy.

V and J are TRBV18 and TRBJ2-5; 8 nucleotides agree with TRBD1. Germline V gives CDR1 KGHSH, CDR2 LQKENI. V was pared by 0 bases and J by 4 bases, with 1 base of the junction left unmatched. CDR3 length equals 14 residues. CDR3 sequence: CASSPPGQGETQYF. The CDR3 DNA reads TGTGCCAGCTCACCACCCGGACAGGGAGAGACCCAGTACTTC.

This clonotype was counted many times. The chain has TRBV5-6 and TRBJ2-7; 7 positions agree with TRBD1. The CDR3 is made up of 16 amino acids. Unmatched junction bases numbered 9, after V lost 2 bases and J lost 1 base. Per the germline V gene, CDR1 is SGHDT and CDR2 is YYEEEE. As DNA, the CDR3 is TGTGCCAGCAGCTTCAATCGTGGCAGGGGGTCCTACGAGCAGTACTTC. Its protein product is CASSFNRGRGSYEQYF.

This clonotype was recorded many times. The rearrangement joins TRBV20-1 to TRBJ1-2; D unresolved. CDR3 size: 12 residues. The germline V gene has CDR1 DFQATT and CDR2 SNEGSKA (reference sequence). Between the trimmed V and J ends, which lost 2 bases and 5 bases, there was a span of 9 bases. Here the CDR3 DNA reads TGCAGTGCTAGACGGAACCCATATGGCTACACCTTC. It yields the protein CSARRNPYGYTF.

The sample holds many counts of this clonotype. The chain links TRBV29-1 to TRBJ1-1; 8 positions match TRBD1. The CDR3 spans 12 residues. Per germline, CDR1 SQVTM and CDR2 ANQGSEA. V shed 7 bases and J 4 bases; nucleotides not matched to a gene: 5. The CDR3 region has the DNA TGCAGCGGGGGGACAGGACTCACTGAAGCTTTCTTT. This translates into CSGGTGLTEAFF. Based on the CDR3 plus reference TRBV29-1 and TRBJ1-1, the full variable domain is SAVISQKPSRDICQRGTSLTIQCQVDSQVTMMFWYRQQPGQSLTLIATANQGSEATYESGFVIDKFPISRPNLTFSTLTVSNMSPEDSSIYLCSGGTGLTEAFFGQGTRLTVV.

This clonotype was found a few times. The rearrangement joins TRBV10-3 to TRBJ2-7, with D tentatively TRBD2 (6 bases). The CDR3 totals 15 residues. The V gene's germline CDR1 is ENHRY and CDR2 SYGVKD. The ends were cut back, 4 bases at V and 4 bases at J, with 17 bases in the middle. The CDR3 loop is CAISGGTSISYEQYF. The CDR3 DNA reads TGTGCCATCAGTGGCGGGACTTCCATATCTTACGAGCAGTACTTC.

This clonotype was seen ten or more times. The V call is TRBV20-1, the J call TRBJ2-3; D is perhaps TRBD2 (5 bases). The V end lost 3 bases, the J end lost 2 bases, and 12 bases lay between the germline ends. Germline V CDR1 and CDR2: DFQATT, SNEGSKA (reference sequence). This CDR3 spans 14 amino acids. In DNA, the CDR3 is TGCAGTGCTAGGTTTGTCGGACTCACAGATACGCAGTATTTT. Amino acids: CSARFVGLTDTQYF.

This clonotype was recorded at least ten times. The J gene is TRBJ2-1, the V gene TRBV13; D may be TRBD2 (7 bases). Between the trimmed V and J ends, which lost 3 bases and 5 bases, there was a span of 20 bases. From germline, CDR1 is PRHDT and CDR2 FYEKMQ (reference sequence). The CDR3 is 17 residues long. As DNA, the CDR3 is TGTGCCAGCAGCTTTGACTGGGGGGGCTCAGTCGACAATGAGCAGTTCTTC. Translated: CASSFDWGGSVDNEQFF.

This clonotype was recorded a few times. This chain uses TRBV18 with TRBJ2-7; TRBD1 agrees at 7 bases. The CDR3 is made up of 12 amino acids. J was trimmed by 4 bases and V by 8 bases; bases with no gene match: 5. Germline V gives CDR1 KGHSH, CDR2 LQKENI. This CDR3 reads CASQQGQYEQYF. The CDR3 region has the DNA TGTGCCAGCCAACAGGGGCAATACGAGCAGTACTTC.

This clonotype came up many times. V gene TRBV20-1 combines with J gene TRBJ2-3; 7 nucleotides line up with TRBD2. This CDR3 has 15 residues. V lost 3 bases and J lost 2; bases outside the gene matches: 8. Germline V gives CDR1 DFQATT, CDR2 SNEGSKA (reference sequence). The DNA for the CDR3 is TGCAGTGCTAGTAAGAGACTAGCCGACACAGATACGCAGTATTTT. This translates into CSASKRLADTDTQYF.

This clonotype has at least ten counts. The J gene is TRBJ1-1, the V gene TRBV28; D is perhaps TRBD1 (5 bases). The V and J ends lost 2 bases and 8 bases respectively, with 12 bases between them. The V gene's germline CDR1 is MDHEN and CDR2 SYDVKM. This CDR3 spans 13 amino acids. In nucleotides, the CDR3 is TGTGCCAGCAGTTTAATGAGACAGCGAGAAGCTTTCTTT. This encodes CASSLMRQREAFF.

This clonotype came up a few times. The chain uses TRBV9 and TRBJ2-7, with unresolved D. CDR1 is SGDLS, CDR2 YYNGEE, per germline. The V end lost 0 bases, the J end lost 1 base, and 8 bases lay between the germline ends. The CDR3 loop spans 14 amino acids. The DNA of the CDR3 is TGTGCCAGCAGCGTAGGAGCTCCGTCCTACGAGCAGTACTTC. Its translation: CASSVGAPSYEQYF.

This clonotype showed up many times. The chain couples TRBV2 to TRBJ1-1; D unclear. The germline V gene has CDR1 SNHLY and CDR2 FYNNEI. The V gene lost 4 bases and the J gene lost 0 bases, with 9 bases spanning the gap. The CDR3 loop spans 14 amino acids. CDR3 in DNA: TGTGCCAGCAGTGTAGGACGGATGAACACTGAAGCTTTCTTT. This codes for CASSVGRMNTEAFF.